This T cell receptor beta chain was sequenced in a study of T cell responses to AZD1222 COVID-19 vaccine (dated by TCRdb to about 2021). In terms of the full investigation: AZD1222 recipients whose second dose came at about 4 weeks and those whose second dose came at about 12 weeks were combined into one group, since spike-specific TCR depth and breadth did not differ between the two schedules. A total of just over 230 trial participants underwent TCR sequencing, of whom 200 to 220 received two doses of AZD1222 and around 26 received two doses of the MenACWY control vaccine. Enrollment into the trials was organized by age into subgroups of 18-55, 56-69 and 70-plus years, and those subgroups contained roughly 150, 30 and 60 TCR-sequenced participants, respectively.

The CDR3 regions of human TCRbeta chains were analyzed by immunosequencing. In the original analysis: TCRs in the repertoires were compared against a reference library of SARS-CoV-2-specific TCRs that had been generated with the MIRA antigen-specificity platform. Breadth was defined as the fraction of unique TCRs that were SARS-CoV-2-associated, and depth was defined as the fraction of total T cells that were SARS-CoV-2-associated. Using the MIRA data, every spike-specific TCR was mapped to the spike region that the TCR reacted to and assigned to either a CD4 or a CD8 class. Log10-transformed breadth and depth values were compared by one-way ANOVA with Sidak's multiple comparisons tests. In its TCRdb copy, this immuneACCESS table keeps in-frame sequences only and misses some clones. Where compared with another copy, unresolved V genes explain less than half of these, and the others have no known cause. Clone size and V and J calls were adopted from that table, with D and trimming inferred from the DNA. In all, the sample holds 110,000 or so clones, and 88% of those were seen once. The top ten clones comprise about 9.7% of the sample.

The time point label for this specimen denotes: baseline before first vaccination. Vaccinee samples came from UK trials COV001 and COV002, including a single-blind randomized controlled phase 2/3 trial of AZD1222 (ChAdOx1 nCoV-19) in healthy adults. For TCRbeta chain sequencing, PBMC samples were collected from trial participants at day 0 and at day 28 after the second dose. Paper-wide results and their limitations: Reportedly, almost half of the unique spike-specific TCRs recognized epitopes lying outside the regions that are mutated in the B.1.351 and B.1.1.7 variants. The whole spike protein was spanned by vaccine-associated CD4 TCRs, and dominant responses were seen in regions 160-218 and 743-854. The 56-69-year group was small, and its depth increase did not reach significance, likely because of low power. After two AZD1222 doses, spike-specific TCR breadth and depth were significantly higher than at day 0 and than in MenACWY recipients. Most participants were white British and females outnumbered males, and the authors suggested that clonal diversity may have been underestimated. Because no samples from the day 14 peak response were available, repertoires could be characterized only after the peak T cell response. Conclusions about previously exposed vaccinees are limited, since just 6 or 7 AZD1222 recipients were seropositive for SARS-CoV-2 at baseline.

A remark on this clone: The target of this receptor is not known. No per-base quality is available; no much larger clone lies one base away.

For CDR1 and CDR2, the germline V gene lists SGHTA and FQGTGA. The V end gives up 5 bases and the J end 4 bases, leaving 6 bases in the junction not matched to a gene. From the cysteine through the phenylalanine, the CDR3 covers 14 amino acids. Of the read, only the CDR3 DNA is kept; its 42 bases are in frame from base 1. This receptor chain uses TRBV7-3 and TRBJ2-3; the junction holds 7 bases that match TRBD2. Material: peripheral blood, obtained on day 0 of AZD1222 vaccination. The origin of this receptor is an adult in good health. The DNA sequence is as follows: TGTGCCAGCAGCCAAAGGGACTACCCAGATACGCAGTATTTT. This is translated as CASSQRDYPDTQYF.